This T cell receptor beta chain emerged from a study of blood T cell repertoires in COVID-19. The wider study: Samples of COVID-19 (acute and convalescent) were obtained from the United States, Italy and Spain. PBMCs, B-cell-depleted T cells, or T cells were the source of the cDNA or gDNA that made up the material.

Authors' methods: Reference gene primer amplification yielded estimated nucleated cell counts. Produced via immunoSEQ multiplex PCR; TCRdb's table is partial and in-frame only. D and trimming come from the DNA, and the V and J calls and clone size come from that table. The sample lists some 190,000 clones, about nine tenths occurring once. The CDR3 spans 15 residues. CDR1 is SGHRS, CDR2 YFSETQ, per germline. With 1 base clipped from V and 7 bases from J, the junction kept 7 bases outside the gene matches. The rearrangement uses TRBV5-1 and TRBJ2-3; the match to TRBD2 covers 9 bases. This clonotype originated in a man between 25 and 39 years old with acute or convalescent COVID-19. Sequences were obtained from peripheral blood. The CDR3 reads CASSLHGGGAYTQYF. In nucleotides, the CDR3 is TGCGCCAGCAGCTTGCATGGCGGGGGGGCATATACGCAGTATTTT.